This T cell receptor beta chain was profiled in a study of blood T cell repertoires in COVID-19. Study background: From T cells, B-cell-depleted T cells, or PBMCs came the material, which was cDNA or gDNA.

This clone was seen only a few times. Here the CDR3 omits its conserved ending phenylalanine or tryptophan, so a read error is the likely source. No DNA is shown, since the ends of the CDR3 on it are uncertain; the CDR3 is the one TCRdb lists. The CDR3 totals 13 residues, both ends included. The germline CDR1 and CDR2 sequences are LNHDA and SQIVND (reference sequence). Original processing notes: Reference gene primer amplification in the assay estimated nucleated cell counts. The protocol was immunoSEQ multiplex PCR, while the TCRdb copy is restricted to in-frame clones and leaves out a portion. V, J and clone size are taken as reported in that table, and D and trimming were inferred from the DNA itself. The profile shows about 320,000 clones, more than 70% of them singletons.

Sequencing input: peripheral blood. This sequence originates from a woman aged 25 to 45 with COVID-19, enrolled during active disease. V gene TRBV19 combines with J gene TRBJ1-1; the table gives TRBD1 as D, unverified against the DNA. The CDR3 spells CASSRTGTGQSFL.